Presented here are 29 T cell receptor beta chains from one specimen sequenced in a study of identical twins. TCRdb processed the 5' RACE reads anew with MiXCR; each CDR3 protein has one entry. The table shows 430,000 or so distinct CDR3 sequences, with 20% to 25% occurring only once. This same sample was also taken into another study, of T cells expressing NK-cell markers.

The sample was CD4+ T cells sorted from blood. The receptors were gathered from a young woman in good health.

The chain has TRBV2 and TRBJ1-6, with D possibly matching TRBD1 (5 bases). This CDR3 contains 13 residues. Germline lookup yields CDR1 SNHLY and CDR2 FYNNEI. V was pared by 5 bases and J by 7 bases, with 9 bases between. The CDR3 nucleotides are TGTGCCAGCAGTCGACAGTTGAATTCACCCCTCCACTTT. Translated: CASSRQLNSPLHF.

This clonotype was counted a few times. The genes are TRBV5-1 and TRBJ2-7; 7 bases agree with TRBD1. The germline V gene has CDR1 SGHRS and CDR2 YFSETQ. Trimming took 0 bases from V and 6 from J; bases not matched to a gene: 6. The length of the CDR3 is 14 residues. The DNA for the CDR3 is TGCGCCAGCAGCTTGGTGGGCCAGGGGGTCGAGCAGTACTTC. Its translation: CASSLVGQGVEQYF. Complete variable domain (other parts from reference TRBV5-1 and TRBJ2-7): KAGVTQTPRYLIKTRGQQVTLSCSPISGHRSVSWYQQTPGQGLQFLFEYFSETQRNKGNFPGRFSGRQFSNSRSEMNVSTLELGDSALYLCASSLVGQGVEQYFGPGTRLTVT.

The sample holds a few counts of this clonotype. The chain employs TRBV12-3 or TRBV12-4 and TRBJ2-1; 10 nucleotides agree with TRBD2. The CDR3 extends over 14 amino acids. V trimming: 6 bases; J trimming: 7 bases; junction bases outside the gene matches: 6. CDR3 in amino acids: CASSLSGGQNEQFF. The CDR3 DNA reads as TGTGCCAGCAGCCTTAGCGGGGGGCAGAATGAGCAGTTCTTC.

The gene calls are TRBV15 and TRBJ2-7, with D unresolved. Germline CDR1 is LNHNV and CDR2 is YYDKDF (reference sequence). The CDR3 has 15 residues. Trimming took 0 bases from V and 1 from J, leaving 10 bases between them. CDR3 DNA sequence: TGTGCCACCAGCAGAGATCCCGGCTTTTCCTACGAGCAGTACTTC. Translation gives CATSRDPGFSYEQYF.

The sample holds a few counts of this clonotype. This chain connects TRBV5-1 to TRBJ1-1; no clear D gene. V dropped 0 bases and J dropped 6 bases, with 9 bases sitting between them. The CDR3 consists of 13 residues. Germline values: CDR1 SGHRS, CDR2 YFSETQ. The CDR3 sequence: CASSLETWSEAFF. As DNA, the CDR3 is TGCGCCAGCAGCTTGGAAACATGGTCTGAAGCTTTCTTT.

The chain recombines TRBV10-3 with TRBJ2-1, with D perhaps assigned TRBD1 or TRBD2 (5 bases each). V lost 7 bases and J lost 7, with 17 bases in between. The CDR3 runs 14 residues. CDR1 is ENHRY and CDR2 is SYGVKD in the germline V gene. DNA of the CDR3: TGTGCCATCACGAGGGGAGAACCCCGGAATGAGCAGTTCTTC. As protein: CAITRGEPRNEQFF.

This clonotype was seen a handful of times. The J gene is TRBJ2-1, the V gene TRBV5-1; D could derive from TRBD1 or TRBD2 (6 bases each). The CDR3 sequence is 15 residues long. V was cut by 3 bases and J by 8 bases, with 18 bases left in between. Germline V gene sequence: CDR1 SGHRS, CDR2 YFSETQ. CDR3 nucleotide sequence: TGCGCCAGCAGCTGGGGGGCGGGCATCCGGGATGAGCAGTTCTTC. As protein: CASSWGAGIRDEQFF. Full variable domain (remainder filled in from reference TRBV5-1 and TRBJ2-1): KAGVTQTPRYLIKTRGQQVTLSCSPISGHRSVSWYQQTPGQGLQFLFEYFSETQRNKGNFPGRFSGRQFSNSRSEMNVSTLELGDSALYLCASSWGAGIRDEQFFGPGTRLTVL.

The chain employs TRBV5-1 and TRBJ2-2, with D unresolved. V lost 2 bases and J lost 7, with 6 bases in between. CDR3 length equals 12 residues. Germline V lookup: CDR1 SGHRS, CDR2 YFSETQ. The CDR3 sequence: CASSFQNGELFF. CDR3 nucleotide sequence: TGCGCCAGCAGCTTTCAGAACGGGGAGCTGTTTTTT.

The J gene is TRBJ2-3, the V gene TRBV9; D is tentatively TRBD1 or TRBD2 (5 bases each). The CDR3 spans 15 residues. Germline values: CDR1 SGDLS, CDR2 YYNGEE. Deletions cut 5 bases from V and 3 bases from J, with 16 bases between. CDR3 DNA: TGTGCCAGCAGTTTCTCAGGGTGGGGGACAGATACGCAGTATTTT. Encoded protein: CASSFSGWGTDTQYF.

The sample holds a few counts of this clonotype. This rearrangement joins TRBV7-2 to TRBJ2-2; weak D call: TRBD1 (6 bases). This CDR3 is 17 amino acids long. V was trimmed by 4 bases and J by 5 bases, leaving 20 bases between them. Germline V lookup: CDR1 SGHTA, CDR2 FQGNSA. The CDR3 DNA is TGTGCCAGCAGCTCACCCCTTCAGGGGTTGGGGACCGGGGAGCTGTTTTTT. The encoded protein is CASSSPLQGLGTGELFF.

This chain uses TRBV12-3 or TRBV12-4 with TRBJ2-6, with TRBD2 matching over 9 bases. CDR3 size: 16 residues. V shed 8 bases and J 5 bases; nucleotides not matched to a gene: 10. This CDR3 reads CASRTSAAFWANVLTF. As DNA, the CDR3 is TGTGCCAGCCGGACTAGCGCGGCATTCTGGGCCAACGTCCTGACTTTC.

CDR3 bases: TGTGCCACCAGTGATTCTTCGGGCGTCACCGGGGAGCTGTTTTTT. Amino acids: CATSDSSGVTGELFF. The chain recombines TRBV24-1 with TRBJ2-2, with D unclear. The V end lost 2 bases, the J end lost 4 bases, and 10 bases lay between the germline ends. The CDR3 covers 15 residues. The germline gives CDR1 KGHDR, CDR2 SFDVKD.

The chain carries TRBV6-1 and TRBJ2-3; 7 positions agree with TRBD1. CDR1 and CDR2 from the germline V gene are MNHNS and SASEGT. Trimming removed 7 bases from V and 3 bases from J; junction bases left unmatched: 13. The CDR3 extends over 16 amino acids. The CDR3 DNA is TGTGCCAGCAACAGCCAGGGGGATGGATTGACAGATACGCAGTATTTT. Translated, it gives CASNSQGDGLTDTQYF.

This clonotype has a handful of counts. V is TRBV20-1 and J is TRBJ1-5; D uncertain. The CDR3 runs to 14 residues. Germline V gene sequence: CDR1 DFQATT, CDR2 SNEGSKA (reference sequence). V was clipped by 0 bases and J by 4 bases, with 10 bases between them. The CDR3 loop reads CSAREAGFNQPQHF. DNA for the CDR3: TGCAGTGCTAGAGAGGCAGGTTTTAATCAGCCCCAGCATTTT.

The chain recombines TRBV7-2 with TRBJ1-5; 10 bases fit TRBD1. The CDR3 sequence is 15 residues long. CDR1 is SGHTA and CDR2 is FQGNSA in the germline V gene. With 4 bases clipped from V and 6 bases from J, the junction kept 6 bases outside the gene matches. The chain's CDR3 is CASSSTGGLGQPQHF. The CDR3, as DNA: TGTGCCAGCAGCTCGACAGGGGGCCTAGGTCAGCCCCAGCATTTT.

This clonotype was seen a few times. CDR3 nucleotides: TGTGCCAGCAGTAGCGGGAGGGCCTTATCCTACAATGAGCAGTTCTTC. This translates into CASSSGRALSYNEQFF. The gene calls are TRBV12-3 or TRBV12-4 and TRBJ2-1; 10 bases map to TRBD2. The CDR3 is made up of 16 amino acids. V shed 5 bases and J 1 base; nucleotides not matched to a gene: 5.

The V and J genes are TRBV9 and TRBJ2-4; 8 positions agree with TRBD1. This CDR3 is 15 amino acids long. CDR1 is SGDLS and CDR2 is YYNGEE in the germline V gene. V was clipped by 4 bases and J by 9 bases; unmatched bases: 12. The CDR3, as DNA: TGTGCCAGCAGCCCACTCGCCCAGGGGGCCGGCATTCAGTACTTC. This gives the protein CASSPLAQGAGIQYF.

DNA of the CDR3: TGCAGTGCTAGAGATCCGGGGCACCACGAGCAGTACTTC. It specifies CSARDPGHHEQYF. The V gene is TRBV20-1, the J gene TRBJ2-7; D is possibly TRBD1 or TRBD2 (5 bases each). CDR1 is DFQATT and CDR2 is SNEGSKA in the germline V gene (reference sequence). The CDR3 has 13 residues. V lost 0 bases and J lost 5, with 11 bases in between.

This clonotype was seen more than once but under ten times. The CDR3 spells CASSLPGTGNTQYF. In DNA form, the CDR3 reads TGTGCCAGCAGCTTACCTGGGACAGGGAATACGCAGTATTTT. This sequence joins TRBV7-2 and TRBJ2-3; 9 nucleotides line up with TRBD1. The J segment lost 7 bases and the V segment lost 2 bases, leaving 4 bases of the junction unmatched. This CDR3 spans 14 amino acids. The germline CDR1 and CDR2 sequences are SGHTA and FQGNSA. The full variable domain, its missing parts supplied by reference TRBV7-2 and TRBJ2-3, is GAGVSQSPSNKVTEKGKDVELRCDPISGHTALYWYRQSLGQGLEFLIYFQGNSAPDKSGLPSDRFSAERTGGSVSTLTIQRTQQEDSAVYLCASSLPGTGNTQYFGPGTRLTVL.

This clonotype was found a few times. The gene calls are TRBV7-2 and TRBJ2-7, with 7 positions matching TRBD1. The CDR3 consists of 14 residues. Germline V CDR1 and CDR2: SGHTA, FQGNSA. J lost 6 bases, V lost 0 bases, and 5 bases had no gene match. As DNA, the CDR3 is TGTGCCAGCAGCTTAGCGGGACAGACCCTCGAGCAGTACTTC. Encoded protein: CASSLAGQTLEQYF. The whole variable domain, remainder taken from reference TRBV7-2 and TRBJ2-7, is GAGVSQSPSNKVTEKGKDVELRCDPISGHTALYWYRQSLGQGLEFLIYFQGNSAPDKSGLPSDRFSAERTGGSVSTLTIQRTQQEDSAVYLCASSLAGQTLEQYFGPGTRLTVT.

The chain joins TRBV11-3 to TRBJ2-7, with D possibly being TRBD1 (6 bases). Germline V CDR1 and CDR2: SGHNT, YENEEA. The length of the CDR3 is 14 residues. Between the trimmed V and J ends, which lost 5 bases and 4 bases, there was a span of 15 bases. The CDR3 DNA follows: TGTGCCAGCAGCGCTAACAGGGTTGGGTACGAGCAGTACTTC. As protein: CASSANRVGYEQYF.

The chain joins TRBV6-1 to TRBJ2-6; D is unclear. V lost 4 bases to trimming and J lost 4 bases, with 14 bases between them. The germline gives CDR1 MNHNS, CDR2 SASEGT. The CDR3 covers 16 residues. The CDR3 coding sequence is TGTGCCAGCAGTGGCCGCTCGGTTTCAGGGGCCAACGTCCTGACTTTC. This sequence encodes CASSGRSVSGANVLTF.

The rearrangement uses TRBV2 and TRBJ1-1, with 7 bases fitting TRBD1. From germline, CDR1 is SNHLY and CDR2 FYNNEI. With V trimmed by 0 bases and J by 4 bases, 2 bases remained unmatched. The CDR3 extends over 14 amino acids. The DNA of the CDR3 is TGTGCCAGCAGTGAAGCGGGACAGTTCACTGAAGCTTTCTTT. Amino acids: CASSEAGQFTEAFF. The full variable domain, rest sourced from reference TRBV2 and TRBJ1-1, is EPEVTQTPSHQVTQMGQEVILRCVPISNHLYFYWYRQILGQKVEFLVSFYNNEISEKSEIFDDQFSVERPDGSNFTLKIRSTKLEDSAMYFCASSEAGQFTEAFFGQGTRLTVV.

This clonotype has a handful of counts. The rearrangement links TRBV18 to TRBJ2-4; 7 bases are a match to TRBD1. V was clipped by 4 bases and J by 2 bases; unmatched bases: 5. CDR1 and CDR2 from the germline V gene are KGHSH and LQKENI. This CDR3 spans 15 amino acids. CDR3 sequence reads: CASSRPTGTKNIQYF. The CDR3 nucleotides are TGTGCCAGCTCACGACCGACAGGGACCAAAAACATTCAGTACTTC.

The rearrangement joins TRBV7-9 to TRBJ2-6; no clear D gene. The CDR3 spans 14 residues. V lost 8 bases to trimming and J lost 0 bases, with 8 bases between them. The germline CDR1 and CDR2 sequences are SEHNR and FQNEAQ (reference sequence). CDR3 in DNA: TGTGCCAGCGTAACGGACTCTGGGGCCAACGTCCTGACTTTC. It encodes CASVTDSGANVLTF.

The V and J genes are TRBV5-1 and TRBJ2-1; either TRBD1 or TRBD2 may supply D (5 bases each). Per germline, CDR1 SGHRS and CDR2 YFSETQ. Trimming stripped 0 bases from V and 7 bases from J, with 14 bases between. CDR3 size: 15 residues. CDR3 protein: CASSLARGARNEQFF. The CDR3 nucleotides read TGCGCCAGCAGCTTGGCACGGGGCGCTAGGAATGAGCAGTTCTTC.

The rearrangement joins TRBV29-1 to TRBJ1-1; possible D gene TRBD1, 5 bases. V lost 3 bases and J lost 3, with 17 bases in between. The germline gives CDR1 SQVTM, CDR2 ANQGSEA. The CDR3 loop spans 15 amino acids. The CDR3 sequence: CSVEGPGPPHTEAFF. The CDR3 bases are TGCAGCGTTGAGGGACCCGGACCGCCTCACACTGAAGCTTTCTTT.

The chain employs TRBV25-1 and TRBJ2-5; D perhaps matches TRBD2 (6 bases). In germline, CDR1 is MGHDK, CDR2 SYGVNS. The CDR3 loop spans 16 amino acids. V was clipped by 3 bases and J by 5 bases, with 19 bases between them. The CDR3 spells CASSDYRLGRTETQYF. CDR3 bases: TGTGCCAGCAGTGATTATAGGTTAGGGAGGACGGAGACCCAGTACTTC.

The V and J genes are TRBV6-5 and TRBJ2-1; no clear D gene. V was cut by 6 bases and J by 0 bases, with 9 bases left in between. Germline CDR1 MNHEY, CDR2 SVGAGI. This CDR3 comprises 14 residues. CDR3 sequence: CASRYGSSYNEQFF. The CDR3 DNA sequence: TGTGCCAGCAGATATGGAAGCTCCTACAATGAGCAGTTCTTC.